These 13 T cell receptor beta chains originate from one sample sequenced in a study of T cell responses to AZD1222 COVID-19 vaccine. Measured with immunoSEQ multiplex PCR; TCRdb has only the in-frame clones, and not every one. The data contain over 140,000 clones, roughly 92% of them seen just once; the ten biggest clones take up approximately 4.8%. Here the sequenced sample was peripheral blood, taken on day 0 of AZD1222 vaccination. These receptors all come from an adult in good health.

V usage is TRBV5-1 and J usage is TRBJ2-2; TRBD2 might be the D (6 bases). Germline CDR1 and CDR2: SGHRS and YFSETQ. This CDR3 region has 16 residues. The germline V and J ends were trimmed by 3 bases and 3 bases, with 15 bases remaining between them. CDR3 region: CASSSDGGTDTGELFF. The CDR3 DNA reads as TGCGCCAGCAGCTCAGATGGGGGGACGGACACCGGGGAGCTGTTTTTT.

The chain links TRBV9 to TRBJ1-1, with 9 bases identical to TRBD1. Per the germline V gene, CDR1 is SGDLS and CDR2 is YYNGEE. This CDR3 has 15 amino acids. V lost 4 bases, J lost 6 bases, and 10 bases stayed unmatched. CDR3 DNA: TGTGCCAGCAGCCCCTCCGGGACAGGGATGTCTGAAGCTTTCTTT. It yields the protein CASSPSGTGMSEAFF.

V and J are TRBV6-5 and TRBJ2-7; D is ambiguous. V was clipped by 2 bases and J by 1 base, with 9 bases between them. This CDR3 is built from 14 residues. CDR1 is MNHEY and CDR2 is SVGAGI in the germline V gene. CDR3 in amino acids: CASSYRRKSYEQYF. For the CDR3, the DNA is TGTGCCAGCAGTTACCGCAGGAAATCCTACGAGCAGTACTTC.

The table lists this clone with a count of one. The chain couples TRBV28 to TRBJ1-2, with a weak D call TRBD1 (6 bases). V was shortened by 8 bases and J by 5 bases, with 15 bases between the two germline ends. The length of the CDR3 is 13 residues. Germline V lookup: CDR1 MDHEN, CDR2 SYDVKM. Here the CDR3 reads CASDGGRQYGYTF. The CDR3 bases are TGTGCCAGCGATGGGGGCAGACAATATGGCTACACCTTC.

The V and J genes are TRBV7-2 and TRBJ2-3; 8 bases are shared with TRBD2. Trimming removed 3 bases from V and 3 bases from J; junction bases left unmatched: 8. The CDR3 runs 16 residues. Germline CDR1 SGHTA, CDR2 FQGNSA. The CDR3, as DNA: TGTGCCAGCAGCTTTAGCGGGATAGCTTGGACAGATACGCAGTATTTT. Its protein is CASSFSGIAWTDTQYF. The whole variable domain, remainder taken from reference TRBV7-2 and TRBJ2-3, is GAGVSQSPSNKVTEKGKDVELRCDPISGHTALYWYRQSLGQGLEFLIYFQGNSAPDKSGLPSDRFSAERTGGSVSTLTIQRTQQEDSAVYLCASSFSGIAWTDTQYFGPGTRLTVL.

This chain uses TRBV15 with TRBJ2-7, with a weak D call TRBD2 (5 bases). V lost 5 bases, J lost 0 bases, and 20 bases lay in between. Germline lookup yields CDR1 LNHNV and CDR2 YYDKDF (reference sequence). The CDR3 has 17 amino acids. In DNA form, the CDR3 reads TGTGCCACCAGCCGCGTCAGATTAGGACTCAGCTCCTACGAGCAGTACTTC. It specifies CATSRVRLGLSSYEQYF.

This clone has only one observation. This chain links TRBV5-5 with TRBJ2-3; the D gene is possibly TRBD2 (5 bases). V lost 5 bases, J lost 6 bases, and 13 bases lay in between. The CDR3 runs 13 residues. The V gene's germline CDR1 is SGHKS and CDR2 YYEKEE (reference sequence). For the CDR3, the DNA is TGTGCCAGCAGGCGGGTCGAGGGCGATACGCAGTATTTT. This translates into CASRRVEGDTQYF.

V is TRBV6-5 and J is TRBJ1-2, with 9 bases fitting TRBD1. The germline CDR1 and CDR2 sequences are MNHEY and SVGAGI. The CDR3 totals 14 residues. Germline trimming cut 6 bases from V and 4 bases from J; bases unmatched to any gene: 6. CDR3 loop: CASRAGTGSYGYTF. The CDR3 DNA reads as TGTGCCAGCAGAGCCGGGACAGGGAGCTATGGCTACACCTTC.

This sequence joins TRBV5-4 and TRBJ2-3; 9 bases are a match to TRBD2. Germline V gives CDR1 SGHNT, CDR2 YYREEE (reference sequence). The V and J ends lost 0 bases and 4 bases, in that order; junction bases with no gene match: 3. The CDR3 sequence is 15 residues long. Here the CDR3 DNA reads TGTGCCAGCAGCTTGGGGGGACTAGCCCCAGATACGCAGTATTTT. Translated, it gives CASSLGGLAPDTQYF. Supplemented by reference TRBV5-4 and TRBJ2-3, the full variable domain reads ETGVTQSPTHLIKTRGQQVTLRCSSQSGHNTVSWYQQALGQGPQFIFQYYREEENGRGNFPPRFSGLQFPNYSSELNVNALELDDSALYLCASSLGGLAPDTQYFGPGTRLTVL.

The chain links TRBV24-1 to TRBJ2-1; 7 bases align to TRBD2. CDR3 size: 12 residues. Germline V gives CDR1 KGHDR, CDR2 SFDVKD. The CDR3: CAVSEREDEQFF. The DNA for the CDR3 is TGTGCAGTCTCGGAACGGGAGGATGAGCAGTTCTTC.

This clone was seen once. J is TRBJ2-2 and V is TRBV11-3, with D maybe TRBD2 (6 bases). The V gene lost 5 bases and the J gene lost 7 bases, with 11 bases spanning the gap. The CDR3 runs to 13 residues. Germline lookup yields CDR1 SGHNT and CDR2 YENEEA. CDR3 in DNA: TGTGCCAGCAGCCCCCGGGGGAACGGGGAGCTGTTTTTT. It is translated as CASSPRGNGELFF.

The V call is TRBV2, the J call TRBJ2-3, with 11 bases matching TRBD2. The V segment lost 4 bases and the J segment 3 bases; nucleotides outside the gene matches: 3. This CDR3 spans 15 amino acids. The germline V gene has CDR1 SNHLY and CDR2 FYNNEI. The CDR3 nucleotides read TGTGCCAGCAGTGTAGCGGGAGGGCCGACAGATACGCAGTATTTT. Protein: CASSVAGGPTDTQYF.

This clone was detected once. The chain recombines TRBV6-5 with TRBJ1-5; tentatively, D is TRBD1 (5 bases). CDR3 length equals 14 residues. Germline V CDR1 and CDR2: MNHEY, SVGAGI. V was pared by 7 bases and J by 3 bases, with 13 bases between. In DNA, the CDR3 is TGTGCCAGCATCAAAGGGACGGACAATCAGCCCCAGCATTTT. Protein: CASIKGTDNQPQHF.